This TCR beta chain was retrieved from a study of blood T cell repertoires in COVID-19. The CDR3 totals 14 residues. Germline CDR1 SQVTM, CDR2 ANQGSEA. V was clipped by 0 bases and J by 4 bases, with 9 bases between them. Using immunoSEQ multiplex PCR, the repertoire was profiled, and TCRdb retains in-frame clones only, with some absent. The table has 210,000 or so clones, 75% to 85% seen once; the top ten hold approximately 4.6%. Sequences were obtained from PBMCs or T cells enriched from blood (not recorded which). V and J are TRBV29-1 and TRBJ2-2; TRBD1 might be the D (5 bases). This clonotype was sampled from a man between 25 and 39 years old with acute COVID-19. The DNA for the CDR3 is TGCAGCGTTGAAGAACAGGTCGGCACCGGGGAGCTGTTTTTT. Residues: CSVEEQVGTGELFF.